This T cell receptor beta chain stems from a study of cytomegalovirus exposure and HLA in healthy donors. Study-wide context: A preliminary data release comprised tens of millions of unique TCRs obtained from HLA-typed donors. The study, taken as a whole, reports: Available immune exposure information covered CMV serostatus only.

As regards this clone: Its antigen is still unknown. One junction end disagrees with the germline gene, perhaps due to a read error.

Germline CDR1 is SGHRS and CDR2 is YFSETQ. This CDR3 has 13 amino acids. The PCR was carried out with 60 Vbeta primers and 13 Jbeta primers. Sequenced by immunoSEQ multiplex PCR; TCRdb stores in-frame clones only, minus some. The sample includes some 180,000 clones, about 80% seen only once; the top ten take roughly 3.5%. The chain employs TRBV5-1 and TRBJ2-1; 9 bases line up with TRBD2. The sequenced sample consisted of PBMCs. The TCR comes from a woman aged 60 to 75 in good health and CMV-seropositive. The CDR3, as DNA: TGCGCCAGCAGCCGCGGGGGGGCCGGTGAGCAGCTCTTC. This encodes CASSRGGAGEQLF.